A single sample gave rise to the 4 T cell receptor beta chains below, sequenced in a study of shared clonotypes between healthy human individuals. Here immunoSEQ multiplex PCR was the method, and the copy in TCRdb shows in-frame clones only, minus some. The data contain about 2.3 million clones, roughly 92% of them seen just once; the ten biggest clones take up 0.3% to 0.45%. The specimen sequenced was naive CD4+ T cells from PBMCs. Subset reported: CD45RA+ positively selected. Receptor source: a man younger than 35 in good health. Some clones in this sample may be carry-over from other donors' samples.

This clone showed up just a few times. The gene calls are TRBV5-1 and TRBJ2-1; D is unclear. V was trimmed by 3 bases and J by 7 bases, leaving 11 bases between them. Germline assignment: CDR1 SGHRS and CDR2 YFSETQ. The CDR3 spans 13 residues. CDR3 sequence reads: CASSSRARNEQFF. As DNA, the CDR3 is TGCGCCAGCAGCTCCCGGGCCAGAAATGAGCAGTTCTTC. The variable domain in full, completed from reference TRBV5-1 and TRBJ2-1, reads KAGVTQTPRYLIKTRGQQVTLSCSPISGHRSVSWYQQTPGQGLQFLFEYFSETQRNKGNFPGRFSGRQFSNSRSEMNVSTLELGDSALYLCASSSRARNEQFFGPGTRLTVL.

This sequence joins TRBV5-5 and TRBJ2-7; D unresolved. Per germline, CDR1 SGHKS and CDR2 YYEKEE (reference sequence). Trimming pared 3 bases from V and 7 bases from J, leaving 8 bases between. The CDR3 sequence is 11 residues long. The CDR3 DNA reads TGTGCCAGCAGCTCCGAAATAGAGCAGTACTTC. As protein: CASSSEIEQYF.

The chain joins TRBV28 to TRBJ1-2; tentatively, D is TRBD1 (5 bases). V lost 5 bases to trimming and J lost 1 base, with 11 bases between them. The CDR3 has 14 amino acids. CDR1 MDHEN and CDR2 SYDVKM come from the germline V gene. The CDR3 is CASSRDSYNYGYTF. As DNA, the CDR3 is TGTGCCAGCAGTCGAGACAGTTATAACTATGGCTACACCTTC.

The genes are TRBV9 and TRBJ2-1, with 7 bases matching TRBD1. Germline CDR1 and CDR2: SGDLS and YYNGEE. V shed 4 bases, J shed 6 bases, and the junction held 7 bases outside the gene matches. This CDR3 has 14 amino acids. This CDR3 is CASSPLDRANEQFF. The DNA for the CDR3 is TGTGCCAGCAGCCCACTTGACAGGGCCAATGAGCAGTTCTTC.